The source of this TCR beta chain is a study of cytomegalovirus exposure and HLA in healthy donors. Of note for this clone: What it recognizes is unknown.

Germline values: CDR1 SGHNT, CDR2 YYREEE (reference sequence). V was shortened by 1 base and J by 5 bases, with 10 bases between the two germline ends. The CDR3 sequence is 13 residues long. General study findings and limits: It was reported that the classifier diagnosed cytomegalovirus status with high specificity and sensitivity in both the original and validation cohorts. A later analysis, which compared TCR beta chains of equal frequency, found the HLA-associated ones more clonally expanded.

Primers for the PCR totalled 60 Vbeta and 13 Jbeta. The assay was immunoSEQ multiplex PCR, and TCRdb's table has in-frame clones only and misses some. The sample yields about 100,000 clones, about three quarters seen once. Material for sequencing was PBMCs. The chain joins TRBV5-4 to TRBJ2-7, with D maybe TRBD1 (6 bases). The sequence was collected from a man aged 40-55 years in good health and CMV-seropositive. CDR3 loop: CASSLWQGNEQYF. The CDR3 region has the DNA TGTGCCAGCAGCTTGTGGCAGGGGAACGAGCAGTACTTC.